This TCR beta chain was documented in a study of human T cells and chemical hapten exposure listed by TCRdb under 2021. About the investigation overall: For sensitization, 2% DPC in acetone was applied to a 2 cm by 2 cm area of upper inner arm skin. Twenty-nine alopecia patients provided blood for TCR sequencing at one to four time points (pre-sensitization, 2, 6 and 24 weeks). This study followed changes in the peripheral blood TCR repertoire in vivo during primary and secondary sensitization of alopecia patients to the hapten diphenylcyclopropenone (DPC). Weekly therapeutic DPC doses were additionally applied to the scalp of patients throughout the approximately 25-week study period. Most of the patients in the cohort were female, and the cohort covered alopecia areata with under or over 50% scalp involvement, alopecia totalis and alopecia universalis. Blood samples were taken from patients before sensitization (week 0) and then at 2, 6 and about 24 weeks after DPC sensitization. The libraries were sequenced as a pool, and the TCR yield per sample differed mostly because of small variations in library volumes within the pool. Patch testing was done on the upper back using Finn chambers containing 0.01% DPC, and results were scored after 6 days according to International Contact Dermatitis Research Group standards. Results and caveats for the whole study, not just this receptor: Alopecia, a presumed autoimmune disease, was present in all patients, so the immune response of the patients might differ from that of healthy individuals. DPC sensitization did not change the number of TCRs with a frequency above 1 in 1000, and there was no evidence of changes in global repertoire structure. After repeated subsampling, changes were observed in the strength of the expansion versus patch-test correlation and in the threshold at which the correlation became significant. Compared with pre-sensitization or healthy control sets, expanded TCRs formed significantly more large CDR3 similarity clusters, which is consistent with antigen-driven responses. Patch test score was positively correlated with the number of PT1 expanded TCRs, with significance at thresholds 8, 16 and 32 but not at 4.

Explained via the paper, the time point label denotes: pre-sensitization, week 0. What the treatment or condition label conveys for this sample: therapeutic diphenylcyclopropenone sensitization with weekly scalp DPC. At every patch-test visit, the blood draw took place before the patch test was put on. To be eligible, patients had to be aged 18 to 70, diagnosed with alopecia and judged suitable for DPC therapy, while pregnant patients were excluded. Total RNA was extracted from unfractionated whole blood that had been collected in Tempus Blood RNA tubes. Cut back by 6 bases and 7 bases, the V and J ends lie 19 bases apart. The CDR3 covers 15 residues, taking in both the cysteine and the phenylalanine. Kept here is only the CDR3 DNA, which spans 45 bases and is read in frame from base 1. Sequences SNHLY (CDR1) and FYNNEI (CDR2) are obtained from the germline V gene. Libraries came from RACE. The reads were generated on a NextSeq 500. During library preparation, unique molecular identifiers were attached to individual cDNA molecules so that TCRs could be counted in a quantitative, reproducible way. From each blood RNA sample, both TCR alpha and TCR beta chains were sequenced. In the authors' own workflow: A median of around 100,000 TCRs per sample was observed, with a range of roughly 23,224 to 750,000. The Decombinator software suite was used to annotate V, J and CDR3 in the TCR reads. Every sample was subsampled to the same number of TCRs (28,000) for the PS versus PT1 abundance plots. TCRs were defined as expanded if absent before sensitization and observed at least eight times at the 2-week time point. TCRdb's own reprocessing of the public reads used fastp at Q25 and MiXCR and kept productive beta chains. Every entry covers one CDR3 protein and lists the most common genes and DNA from its rows. TCRdb, rather than the study authors, made the V and J calls. The table for this sample lists around 110,000 distinct CDR3 sequences; roughly 12% of them were counted only once. Over 1.5% of the sample comes from the top ten.

This clonotype has a count of ten or more. Its cognate antigen has yet to be identified. The record has no base qualities; no much larger clone is one base away. The receptor comes from a woman aged 45 to 65 with alopecia areata. Some clones in this sample may be carry-over from other donors' samples. The sample consisted of whole blood, taken in connection with sensitization to the hapten diphenylcyclopropenone (DPC). Recombination connected TRBV2 to TRBJ2-1, with the D gene not clear enough to name. The CDR3 is CASSVYGSRGNEQFF. The bases read TGTGCCAGCAGCGTTTACGGGTCACGAGGAAATGAGCAGTTCTTC.